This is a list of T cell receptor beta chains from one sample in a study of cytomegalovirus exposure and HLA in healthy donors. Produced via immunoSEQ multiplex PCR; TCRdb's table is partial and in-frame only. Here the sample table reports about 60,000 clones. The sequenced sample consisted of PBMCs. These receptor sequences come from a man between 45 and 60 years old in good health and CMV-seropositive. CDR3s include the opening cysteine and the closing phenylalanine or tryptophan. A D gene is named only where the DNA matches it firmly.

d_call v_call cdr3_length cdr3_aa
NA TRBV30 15 CAWSVSSVGGYGYTF
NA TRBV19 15 CASSIPGATNEKLFF
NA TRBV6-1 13 CASSEGGGRPQHF
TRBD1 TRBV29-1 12 CSVGGQAYGYTF
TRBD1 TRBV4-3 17 CASSQLAGTGPNTEAFF
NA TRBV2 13 CASSPDSAYEQYF
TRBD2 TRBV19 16 CASSTGLAVLDNEQFF
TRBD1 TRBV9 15 CASSFRDRATDTQYF
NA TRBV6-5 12 CATGGADYGYTF
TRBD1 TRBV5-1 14 CASSGRTGALGYTF
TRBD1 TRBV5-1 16 CASSLATGRGYNEQFF
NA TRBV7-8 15 CASSLQGNSFAEAFF
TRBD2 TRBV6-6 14 CASSSLGRYGEQYF
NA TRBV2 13 CASSERAGNGYTF
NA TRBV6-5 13 CASSLTSTDEQYF
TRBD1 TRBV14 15 CASSLLLGQGGGYTF
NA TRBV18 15 CASSPDGRDNYGYTF
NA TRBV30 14 CAWTPRVAKNIQYF
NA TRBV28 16 CASSLRGGPQHEKLFF
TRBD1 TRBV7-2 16 CASSLVQGSAGNTIYF
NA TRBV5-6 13 CASSLTVNTEAFF
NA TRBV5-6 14 CASSRRQQNYEQYF
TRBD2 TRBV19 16 CASSIGSGANTGELFF
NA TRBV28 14 CASSLRLVNGELFF
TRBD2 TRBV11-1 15 CASSSGLAGQDTQYF
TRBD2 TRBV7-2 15 CASSSTGLAGGKQFF
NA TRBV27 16 CASSLGGFTIAGELFF
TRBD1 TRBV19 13 CASSLQGSYGYTF
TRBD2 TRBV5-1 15 CASSTTSGSYNEQFF
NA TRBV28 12 CASSRGRTEAFF
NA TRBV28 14 CASSAAQPIYGYTF
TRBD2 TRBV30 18 CAWSLGLAGAFNTDTQYF
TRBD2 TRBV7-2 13 CASSLDAASGKYF
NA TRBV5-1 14 CASSSQGSQDTQYF
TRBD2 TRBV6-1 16 CASSVGTSGRTYEQYF
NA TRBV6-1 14 CASSEPGGNTEAFF
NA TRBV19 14 CASSLAQDRNEQFF
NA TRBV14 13 CASSRYSEDTQYF
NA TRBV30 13 CACPRGGGYGYTF
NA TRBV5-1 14 CASSLRESNYGYTF
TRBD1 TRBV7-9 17 CASSPRDRGFRGEKLFF
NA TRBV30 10 CAWSAAEPIF
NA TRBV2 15 CASGRDKTHQETQYF
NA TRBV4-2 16 CASTLQGTVSTDTQYF
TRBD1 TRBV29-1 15 CSVRYRQGTYNEQFF
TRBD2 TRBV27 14 CASSLSGGGNIQYF
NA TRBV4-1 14 CASSPGKGGTEAFF
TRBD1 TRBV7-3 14 CASAQGAWYNEQFF
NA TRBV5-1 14 CASSLAGQGGGYTF
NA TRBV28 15 CASTWGGAHTDTQYF
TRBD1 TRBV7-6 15 CASSLGTGDSYEQYF
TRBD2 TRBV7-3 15 CASSFGAGHTGELFF
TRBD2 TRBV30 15 CAWSVGLAGVYEQYF
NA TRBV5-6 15 CASSRRGAYNSPLHF
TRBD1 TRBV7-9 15 CASSNGQGYNEKLFF